This T cell receptor beta chain was retrieved from a study of post-analysis software for immune sequencing data. Study details: Patients with relapsing-remitting, secondary progressive and progressive-relapsing multiple sclerosis courses were all represented.

About this clonotype: What it binds is unknown.

Incorporated into the TCR beta cDNA libraries were unique molecular identifiers, which served to reduce PCR and sequencing biases. T cells, about 0.85 to 11 million of them, yielded approximately 500,000 cDNA molecules. MiXCR was run by TCRdb on the PCR reads, yielding one entry per CDR3 protein. Seen here are approximately 730,000 distinct CDR3 sequences, about 27% observed once, and the top ten hold around 0.56%. Whole-study findings and limits: The five TRBV segments detected at higher frequency in patients than in controls included TRBV5-6, TRBV5-1 and TRBV20-1.

The CDR3 runs 12 residues. Germline CDR1 LGHDT, CDR2 YNNKEL (reference sequence). V was shortened by 1 base and J by 8 bases, with 6 bases between the two germline ends. The sequence came from a girl aged 5 to 17 with multiple sclerosis. This chain connects TRBV3-1 to TRBJ2-4, with D hard to call. Sequenced material: blood. The CDR3 spells CASSQGIDIQYF. The CDR3, as DNA: TGTGCCAGCAGCCAAGGAATTGACATTCAGTACTTC.